This T cell receptor beta chain was sequenced for a study of T cell repertoires in cytomegalovirus infection. About the study: The public TCR beta signatures pointed to both CMV infection and matching HLA type.

Study results and caveats: Summed public TCR beta family frequency identified CMV carriers bearing the relevant HLA. Ex vivo, HLA-C-restricted CMV-specific TCR beta clonotypes prevailed over the rest of the response.

The CDR3 has 16 residues. From germline, CDR1 is MGHRA and CDR2 YSYEKL. The V end lost 1 base, the J end lost 2 bases, and 15 bases lay between the germline ends. TCRdb itself ran the reads through MiXCR, one entry per CDR3 protein. The data hold 180,000 or so distinct CDR3 sequences, with approximately 18% observed a single time. To note about this clonotype: What it binds is unknown.

The sequencing input was CD8+ T cells from PBMCs. This TCR was sampled from a human donor in good health (CMV status not recorded). Some clones in this sample may be carry-over from other donors' samples. The V and J genes are TRBV4-1 and TRBJ2-7, with D hard to call. CDR3 bases: TGCGCCAGCAGCCAAGCCTCCGGACGCCAAACCTACGAGCAGTACTTC. It yields the protein CASSQASGRQTYEQYF.